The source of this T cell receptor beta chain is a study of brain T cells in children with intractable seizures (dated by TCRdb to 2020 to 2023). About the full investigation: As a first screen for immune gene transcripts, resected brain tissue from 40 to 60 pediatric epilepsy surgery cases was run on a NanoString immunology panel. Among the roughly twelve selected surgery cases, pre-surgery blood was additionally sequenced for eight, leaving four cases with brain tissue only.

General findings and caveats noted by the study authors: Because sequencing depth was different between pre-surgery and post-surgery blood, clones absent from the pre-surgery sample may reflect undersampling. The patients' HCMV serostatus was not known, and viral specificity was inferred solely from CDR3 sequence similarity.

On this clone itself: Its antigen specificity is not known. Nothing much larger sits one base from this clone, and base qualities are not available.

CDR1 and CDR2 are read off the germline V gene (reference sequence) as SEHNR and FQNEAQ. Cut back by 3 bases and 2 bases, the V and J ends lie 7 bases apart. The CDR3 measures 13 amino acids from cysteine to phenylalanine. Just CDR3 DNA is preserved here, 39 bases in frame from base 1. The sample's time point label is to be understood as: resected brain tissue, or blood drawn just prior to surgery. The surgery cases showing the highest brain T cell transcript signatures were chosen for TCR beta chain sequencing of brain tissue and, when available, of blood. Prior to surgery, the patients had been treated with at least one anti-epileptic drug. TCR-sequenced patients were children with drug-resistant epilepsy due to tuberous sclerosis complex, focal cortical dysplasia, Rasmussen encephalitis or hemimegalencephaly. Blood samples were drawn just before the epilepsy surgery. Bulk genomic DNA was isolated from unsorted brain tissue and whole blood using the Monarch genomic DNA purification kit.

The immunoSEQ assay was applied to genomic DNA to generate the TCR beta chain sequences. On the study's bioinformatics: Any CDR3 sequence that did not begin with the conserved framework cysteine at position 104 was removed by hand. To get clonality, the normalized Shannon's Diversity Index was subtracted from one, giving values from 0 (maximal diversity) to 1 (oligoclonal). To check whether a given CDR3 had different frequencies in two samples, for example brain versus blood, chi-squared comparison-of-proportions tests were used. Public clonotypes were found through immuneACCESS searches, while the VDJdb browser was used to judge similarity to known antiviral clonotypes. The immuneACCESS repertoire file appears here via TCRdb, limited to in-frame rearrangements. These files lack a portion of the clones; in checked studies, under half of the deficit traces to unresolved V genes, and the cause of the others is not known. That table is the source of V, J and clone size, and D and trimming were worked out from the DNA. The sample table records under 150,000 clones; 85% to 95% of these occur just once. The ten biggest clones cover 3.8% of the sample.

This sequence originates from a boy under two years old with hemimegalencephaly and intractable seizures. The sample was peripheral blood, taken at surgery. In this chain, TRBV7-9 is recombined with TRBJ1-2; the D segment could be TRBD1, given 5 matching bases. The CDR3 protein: CASSFRGNYGYTF. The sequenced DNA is TGTGCCAGCAGCTTCCGGGGGAACTATGGCTACACCTTC.